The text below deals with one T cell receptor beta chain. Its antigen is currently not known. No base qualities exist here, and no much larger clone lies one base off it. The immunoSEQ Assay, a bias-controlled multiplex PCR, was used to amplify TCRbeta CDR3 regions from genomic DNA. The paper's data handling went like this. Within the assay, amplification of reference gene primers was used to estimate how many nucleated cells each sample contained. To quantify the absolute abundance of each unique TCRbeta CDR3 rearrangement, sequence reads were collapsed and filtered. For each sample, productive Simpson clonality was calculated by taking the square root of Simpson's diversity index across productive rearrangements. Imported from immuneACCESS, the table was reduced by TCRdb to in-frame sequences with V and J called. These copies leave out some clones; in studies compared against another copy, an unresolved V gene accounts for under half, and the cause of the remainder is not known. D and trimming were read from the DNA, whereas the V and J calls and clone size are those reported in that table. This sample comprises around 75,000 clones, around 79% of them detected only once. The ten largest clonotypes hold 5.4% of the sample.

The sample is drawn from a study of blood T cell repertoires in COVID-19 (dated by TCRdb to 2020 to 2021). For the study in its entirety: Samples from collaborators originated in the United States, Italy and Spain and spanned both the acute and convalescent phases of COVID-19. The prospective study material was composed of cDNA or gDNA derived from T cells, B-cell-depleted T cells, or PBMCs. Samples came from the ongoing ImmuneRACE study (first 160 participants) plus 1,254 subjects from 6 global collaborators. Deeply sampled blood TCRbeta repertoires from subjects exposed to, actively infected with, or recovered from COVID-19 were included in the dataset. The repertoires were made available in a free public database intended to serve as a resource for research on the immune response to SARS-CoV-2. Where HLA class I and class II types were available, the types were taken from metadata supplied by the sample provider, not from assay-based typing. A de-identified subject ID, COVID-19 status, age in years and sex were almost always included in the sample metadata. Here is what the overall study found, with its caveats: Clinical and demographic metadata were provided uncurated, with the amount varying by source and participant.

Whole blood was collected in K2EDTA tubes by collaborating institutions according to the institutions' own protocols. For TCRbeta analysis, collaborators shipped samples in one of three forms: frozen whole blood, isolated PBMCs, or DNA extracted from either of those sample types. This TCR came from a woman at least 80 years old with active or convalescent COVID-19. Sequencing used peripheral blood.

The nucleotides read TGTGCCAGCTCACGAGGGACAGGGGGGACAGATACGCAGTATTTT. This codes for CASSRGTGGTDTQYF. The sequence is built from TRBV15 and TRBJ2-3; TRBD1 lines up with 11 middle nucleotides. V has 10 bases trimmed and J has 3 bases trimmed; junction bases matching no gene number 9. The CDR3 holds 15 amino acids from the cysteine to the phenylalanine. CDR3 DNA only is kept here, 45 bases in frame from base 1. For CDR1 and CDR2, the germline V gene (reference sequence) lists LNHNV and YYDKDF. Reference TRBV15 and TRBJ2-3 genes cover what lies past the CDR3, so the full variable domain is DAMVIQNPRYQVTQFGKPVTLSCSQTLNHNVMYWYQQKSSQAPKLLFHYYDKDFNNEADTPDNFQSRRPNTSFCFLDIRSPGLGDTAMYLCASSRGTGGTDTQYFGPGTRLTVL.